This TCR beta chain appears in the sequencing data of a study of T-cell reconstitution after alpha-beta-depleted transplantation in children. Construction of the TCRbeta library involved unique molecular identifiers. MiXCR, applied by TCRdb to the PCR reads, yields one record per CDR3 protein. The table records roughly 310,000 distinct CDR3 sequences, over 20% of them present only once. CDR3 length: 15 amino acids. The V end was cut by 5 bases, the J end by 1 base, with 11 bases between. The germline V gene has CDR1 SEHNR and CDR2 FQNEAQ (reference sequence). This specimen was PBMCs, mostly from graft donor cells, taken 180 days after TCRalphabeta/CD19-depleted stem cell transplant. This receptor was identified in a male patient under 18 who had a stem cell transplant for acute lymphoblastic leukemia, so the T cells may come from the graft donor. This chain uses TRBV7-9 with TRBJ2-2; D possibly matches TRBD1 or TRBD2 (6 bases each). The CDR3: CASSIEGGNTGELFF. The CDR3 DNA reads as TGTGCCAGCAGCATCGAGGGGGGGAACACCGGGGAGCTGTTTTTT.